The subject of this entry is one T cell receptor (beta chain). Germline V gene lookup returns CDR1 SGHNT and CDR2 YYREEE (reference sequence). After removal of 4 bases from V and 0 bases from J, the junction contained 11 bases not matched to a gene. This CDR3 region has 17 residues. This specimen belongs to a study of blood T cell repertoires in COVID-19. Overall study: Samples came from the United States, Italy and Spain, spanning acute and convalescent COVID-19. PBMCs, B-cell-depleted T cells, or T cells provided the cDNA or gDNA that made up the material.

Authors' analysis steps: For nucleated cells, counts were estimated from reference gene primer amplification. Data came from immunoSEQ multiplex PCR; TCRdb stores just in-frame clones and leaves some out. D and trimming were read from the DNA, whereas the V and J calls and clone size are those reported in that table. This sample has tens of thousands of clones, with approximately 87% found just once. This chain uses TRBV5-4 with TRBJ2-5; 8 bases fit TRBD2. Sequencing was carried out using peripheral blood. This receptor was taken from a human donor in a cohort sampled during active COVID-19. The CDR3 sequence is CASSPGGIATYQETQYF. The CDR3 region has the DNA TGTGCCAGCAGCCCGGGGGGGATAGCGACGTACCAAGAGACCCAGTACTTC.